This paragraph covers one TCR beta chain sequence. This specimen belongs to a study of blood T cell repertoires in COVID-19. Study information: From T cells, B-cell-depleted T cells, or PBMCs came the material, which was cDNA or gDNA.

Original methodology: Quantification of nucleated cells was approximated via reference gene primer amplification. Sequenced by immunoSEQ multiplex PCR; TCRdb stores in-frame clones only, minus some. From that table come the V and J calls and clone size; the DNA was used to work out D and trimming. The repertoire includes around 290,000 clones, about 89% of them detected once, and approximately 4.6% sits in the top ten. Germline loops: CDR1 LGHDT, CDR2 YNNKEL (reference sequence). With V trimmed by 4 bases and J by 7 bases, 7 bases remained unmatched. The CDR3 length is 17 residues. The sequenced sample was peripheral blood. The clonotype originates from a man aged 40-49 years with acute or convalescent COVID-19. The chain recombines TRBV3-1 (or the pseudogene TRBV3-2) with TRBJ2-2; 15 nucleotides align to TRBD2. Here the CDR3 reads CASSLGLAGGPSGELFF. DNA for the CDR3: TGTGCCAGCAGCCTCGGACTAGCGGGGGGGCCAAGCGGGGAGCTGTTTTTT.